This section outlines one T cell receptor (beta chain) sequence together with its context. The germline gives CDR1 MNHEY, CDR2 SVGAGI. The CDR3 length is 15 residues. Trimming took 4 bases from V and 5 from J; bases not matched to a gene: 7. The source of the sample is a study of cytomegalovirus exposure and HLA in healthy donors. Primers included in the PCR were 60 Vbeta and 13 Jbeta primers. The repertoire was sequenced with immunoSEQ multiplex PCR; TCRdb's copy has only in-frame clones and lacks some. There are about 120,000 clones in the sample; about 74% occur only once, and 2.7% lies in the top ten.

This TCR was recovered from a woman between 40 and 50 years old in good health and CMV-seropositive. The material sequenced was PBMCs. V gene TRBV6-5 combines with J gene TRBJ1-4, with 7 bases lining up with TRBD1. The CDR3 region is CASSSPGQRNEKLFF. The CDR3 bases are TGTGCCAGCAGTTCACCGGGACAGCGGAATGAAAAACTGTTTTTT.